This note documents a single TCR beta chain sequence. Its target antigen remains unknown. Nothing much larger sits one base from this clone, and base qualities are not available. The record originates from a study of type 1 and type 2 diabetes patients (dated by TCRdb to 2016 to 2017). Turning to the overall study: Roughly 9 type 1 diabetes patients, a few type 2 diabetes patients and about 6 nondiabetic controls were recruited in China to form the cohort. A total of some 19 million paired-end reads was generated across the whole study. V gene usage was similar between 20-cycle and approximately 23-cycle amplification, suggesting similar primer efficiencies and random PCR bias. Across the study, CD4+ and CD8+ T cells were positively selected from PBMCs using CD4 or CD8 MicroBeads on MACS columns. Type 2 diabetes patients were used as a disease comparison group for the type 1 diabetes patients. TCRbeta libraries were sequenced paired-end on Illumina HiSeq 2000 or MiSeq instruments. In the study, high-throughput sequencing was used to profile TCRbeta repertoires so that type 1 diabetes, type 2 diabetes and nondiabetic individuals could be compared. Study-level results and caveats: Type 2 diabetes patients had few highly-expanded CD4+ clones, median one, accounting for a median roughly 4% of reads. High diversity was shown by type 2 diabetes repertoires, and the diversity was significantly greater than that of type 1 diabetes repertoires in both CD4+ and CD8+ T cells. Because only a limited number of T2D and control samples were sequenced, some T1D-only HECs might also be present in more T2D or control samples. Age and gender were not matched between study groups, possibly biasing interpretation. Highly correlated V and J gene usage patterns were observed for type 2 diabetes and control samples, with an average of around 0.97 between samples.

Standard classification criteria for type 1 or type 2 diabetes were met by all diabetic patients, and glucose and C-peptide were assessed by WHO-recommended methods. Exclusion applied to any donor with other autoimmune diseases or infections within the previous four weeks. A roughly 11-milliliter sample of peripheral blood was drawn from every participant. LymphoPrep density separation was used to isolate PBMCs. TCRdb lists the instrument as Illumina MiSeq. TCRbeta CDR3 amplification used genomic DNA from the sorted T cell subsets as template. The TCRbeta CDR3 region was amplified by multiplex PCR with 30 forward and 13 reverse primers. After the PCR products were purified with AMPure XP beads, a second PCR of 20 to 30 cycles was run to add indices and adaptors. Before sequencing, the libraries were purified from gel with the QIAquick Gel Extraction Kit. The authors' pipeline ran thus. FLASH was used to merge paired-end reads, and IgBLAST was used to align the merged reads to IMGT V, D and J germline references. After reads whose alignment identity to germline references fell below 70% were discarded, roughly 10,000,000 reads remained study-wide. IMGT definitions were followed to assign CDR3 boundaries, reading frame and productivity. Clones at or above 1% of reads were defined as highly-expanded clones, and diversity was measured by normalized Shannon entropy. Unpaired two-tailed t-tests were used to test group differences in Shannon entropy. TCRdb redid the processing of the public reads, applying fastp at Q25 and MiXCR, and retained in-frame beta chains. Rows merge per CDR3 protein into single entries with the most common DNA and genes. In this record, the V and J calls reflect TCRdb's handling and not the investigators' own analysis. The sample includes 270,000 or so distinct CDR3 sequences, with around 47% observed a single time. Of the sample, roughly 13% is held by the ten largest clones.

The material sequenced was peripheral blood mononuclear cells (PBMCs). This receptor was identified in a man aged 18 to 30 with type 2 diabetes.

CDR3 protein: CASSYSAAYGYTF. The nucleotide sequence is TGTGCCAGCAGTTACTCAGCAGCTTATGGCTACACCTTC. The rearrangement joined TRBV6-5 to TRBJ1-2, with the D gene call left open. CDR1 MNHEY and CDR2 SVGAGI were looked up in the germline V gene. Between the V and J ends, shortened by 0 bases and 5 bases respectively, the junction contains 7 bases. Spanning cysteine to phenylalanine, the CDR3 consists of 13 amino acids. The entry retains the CDR3 DNA only, 39 bases that are in frame from base 1.